This TCR beta chain was obtained from a study of CD8 T cells in Susac syndrome. There are a few counts of this clonotype. TCR beta sequencing covered blood CD8+ and CD4+ T cells. The J segment lost 8 bases and the V segment lost 3 bases, leaving 4 bases of the junction unmatched. Per germline, CDR1 KGHSH and CDR2 LQKENI. The CDR3 totals 13 residues. With random hexamers, about 0.5 to 1 ug RNA was reverse transcribed. TCRdb processed the immunoSEQ multiplex PCR reads anew with MiXCR; each CDR3 protein has one entry. The repertoire holds about 210,000 distinct CDR3 sequences, with 95% as singletons. The chain employs TRBV18 and TRBJ1-2; 9 bases are a match to TRBD1. This clonotype was sampled from a human donor with multiple sclerosis. Sequenced material: CD4+ T cells from PBMCs. CDR3 protein: CASSPGTGRGYTF. The DNA of the CDR3 is TGTGCCAGCTCACCCGGGACAGGGCGAGGCTACACCTTC.